What follows describes a single T cell receptor (beta chain). Its antigen remains unidentified. The germline gives CDR1 SGHDT, CDR2 YYEEEE. J lost 3 bases, V lost 3 bases, and 9 bases had no gene match. The CDR3 has 16 residues. This record comes from a study of T cells in localized non-small cell lung cancer. The protocol was immunoSEQ multiplex PCR, while the TCRdb copy is restricted to in-frame clones and leaves out a portion. The table includes 25,000 to 35,000 clones, 88% detected once. General study points: Measurement of T cell clonality placed uninvolved adjacent lung highest, above the level in tumor. Turning up in adjacent lung were a median around 50 of the top 100 tumor clones. Owing to sequencing of a solitary tumor region, heterogeneity cannot be discounted. A denser population of T cells in blood accompanied longer overall survival.

Sample: peripheral blood, taken before any cancer treatment. V gene TRBV5-6 combines with J gene TRBJ2-7; the match to TRBD1 covers 10 bases. The sequence derives from a female donor over 55 with stage III squamous cell lung carcinoma. The CDR3 nucleotides read TGTGCCAGCAGCTCGAGTCGGACAGGGGGAATCTACGAGCAGTACTTC. Its protein product is CASSSSRTGGIYEQYF.